This TCR beta chain stems from a study of cytomegalovirus exposure and HLA in healthy donors (dated by TCRdb to about 2017). In the study overall: An earlier analysis of some 620 of the donors reported around 280 Gb of sequence data and 117 million unique TCR beta sequences obtained from around 190 million T cells. Roughly 300 gigabases of sequencing data and around 90 million unique TCR sequences made up an early release that covered around 640 HLA-typed donors. Of the roughly 400 genotyped donors, around 81% fell in the genetic ancestry cluster associated with self-reported Caucasian donors. The aim of the study was to test whether cataloging public T cell receptors could identify signatures of past pathogen exposure. The study used immunosequencing to profile the T cell repertoires of several hundred subjects and linked those repertoires to cytomegalovirus serostatus. In addition to the first cohort of hundreds of subjects, a separate validation cohort of 120 different subjects was used. To predict cytomegalovirus infection status, the study combined high-throughput TCR immunosequencing, statistical association of individual TCRs with disease status, and machine learning. A later analysis re-analyzed previously published TCR beta repertoires from about 600 donors and added high-resolution HLA genotyping to study TCR occurrence patterns. In the later analysis, no new phenotypic data were used to find candidate immune exposures; instead, reliance was placed on TCR beta sequences and their occurrence across donors. To decide whether each TCR beta V gene segment behaved as functional or pseudogenic, an earlier analysis of approximately 620 of the donors relied on high-throughput TCR beta sequencing. Donor age, sex, ethnicity and CMV serostatus were compiled together with the repertoire data. A later genetic analysis used genome-wide SNP genotypes for about 65% of the 666 donors, treating that subset as a discovery cohort. All discovery cohort repertoires had been generated on a single sequencing platform. Both class I and class II loci were covered by HLA typing, at four-digit resolution. The number of donors typed differed by locus, with 629-630 for A, B, C, DRB1 and DQB1, around 500 for DQA1, over 600 for DPA1, and over 400 for DPB1. Four or five DR-DQ haplotypes were handled as single units for association and clustering, since linkage in the cohort was strong. Across 300 to 500 genotyped donors of the cohort, an average of roughly 200,000 unique TCR beta nucleotide sequences per donor were sequenced, and roughly a sixth of those sequences were non-productive. What the study reported, not specific to this receptor: In an earlier analysis of approximately 590 of the donors, most TCR beta V segments were observed in productive rearrangements about 87% or about 30% of the time, broadly matching IMGT annotations. Because HLA typing was unavailable for some donors at each locus, only the typed subset was used in association tests. Most CMV-associated TCR beta chains appeared to be HLA-restricted in a later analysis, and the HLA associations seemed to be driven largely by CMV exposure. In a later analysis, the rate of TCR association differed among HLA loci, with DRB1 alleles having the most associated TCRs and HLA-C alleles having the fewest. According to a later analysis, parvovirus B19, influenza, CMV and Epstein-Barr virus appeared linked to several top co-occurrence clusters. In a later genetic analysis, a missense DCLRE1C variant was associated with V-gene and J-gene trimming of TCR beta chains, and the association was replicated in an independent cohort. Linkage disequilibrium might explain the correlated functional status among segregating V segments, but an unknown experimental factor could not be excluded. It was suggested by the authors that the approach could potentially be generalized to other disease states and immunological phenotypes. At a false discovery rate of 0.05, a later analysis linked under 20,000 TCR beta sequences to specific HLA alleles. A further reported finding was that TCR beta sequences accurately predicted the HLA-A and HLA-B alleles for most subjects in the first cohort. Assigning TCR associations to individual alleles was difficult when HLA alleles, especially DR and DQ, strongly co-occurred. Because counts were too low, approximately 15 rarely observed V segments, including chromosome 9 orphons, were excluded from the earlier analysis of about 500 of the donors. Most TCR sequences were observed very rarely across donors, whereas some public TCRs were present in many individuals. Because the 87-base-pair reads could not distinguish some IMGT-functional V segments, including TRBV6-2 and TRBV6-3, those segments were excluded. In vitro tests confirmed that a few of the cytomegalovirus-associated TCR beta chains recognize cytomegalovirus antigens. The classifier was reported to diagnose cytomegalovirus status with high specificity and sensitivity in both the original and validation cohorts. According to a later genetic analysis, donors in an Asian-associated ancestry cluster had fewer N-insertions in productive TCRs than the approximately 650-donor mean. In a later analysis, HLA-associated TCR beta chains showed more clonal expansion and lower generation probabilities than non-associated chains that were equally common. This cohort had only TCR beta chains sequenced, and the lack of alpha or paired-chain data limited which features could be detected. A group of highly shared sequence variants was considered likely to be a technical artifact of the sequencing pipeline. In the study, approximately 160 TCR beta chains were listed as associated with cytomegalovirus. CMV serostatus was the only immune exposure information available for the cohort. Sequencing depth was assumed to be roughly uniform across donors in the presence/absence analyses, though that assumption may not hold.

Note on this clone: Its recognized antigen is unknown. Per-nucleotide qualities are absent, and no much larger clonotype sits a single base away.

Receptor amplification or capture employed the immunoSEQ multiplex PCR assay. For the multiplex PCR, a mixture combining 60 forward primers for TCR Vbeta segments and 13 reverse primers for TCR Jbeta segments was used. Amplification of the CDR3 region of rearranged TCR beta genes was performed with a multiplex PCR assay on genomic DNA. On the Illumina HiSeq System, the amplified TCR beta libraries were sequenced as 87-base-pair reads. In the source study's methods: A later analysis tallied about 77 million unique TCR beta chains across the approximately 670 repertoires, and about 12 million of those chains were shared by two or more donors. A nearest-neighbor algorithm error-corrected the raw reads and collapsed the reads into unique sequences, merging closely related sequences to remove PCR and sequencing errors. Alignment of CDR3 sequences to IMGT reference sequences was used to assign V, D and J gene segments. For a sequence to be retained, at least a six-nucleotide match to both a V gene segment and a J gene segment was required. Rearrangements were classified as productive when the CDR3 lacked stop codons and remained in frame with V and J, and all other rearrangements were classified as non-productive. CDR3 was defined by IMGT convention, running from the second conserved V-encoded cysteine to the conserved J-encoded phenylalanine. Sequences without an unambiguous match to a single V gene segment were excluded from the earlier analysis of 587 of the donors. In an earlier analysis of approximately 500 of the donors, a V segment was called functional when productive rearrangements were above 56.7%, and segregating when the standard deviation between donors exceeded 5%. To diagnose cytomegalovirus status from the catalog of TCR beta chain sequences, a statistical classification framework was built. V and J gene assignment, in a later analysis, came from comparing TCR nucleotide sequences with IMGT/GENE-DB human TR gene sequences. A later analysis assigned CDR3 sequences and most-parsimonious VDJ recombination scenarios with the TCRdist pipeline. In a later analysis, each TCR beta chain was defined by its CDR3 amino acid sequence together with its V-gene family, and reads without a unique V-gene family were excluded. As a way to deal with suspected cross-contamination and a sequencing artifact, a later analysis dropped under 600 nucleotide sequences that were highly shared and had low generation probability. In a later analysis, a clonal expansion index was calculated for each public chain from normalized within-repertoire ranks of inferred template counts. In a later analysis, generation probabilities were computed with a VDJ recombination model fitted to out-of-frame rearrangements, and the resulting probabilities were checked against IGoR. In a later analysis, hypergeometric tests were used to score TCR-TCR, TCR-HLA and TCR-CMV co-occurrence, with a repertoire-size bias correction applied to TCR pairs. False discovery rates were estimated in a later analysis by permuting HLA or CMV assignments 20 times. In a later analysis, co-occurring TCRs were grouped using DBSCAN, and TCRdist sequence similarity was added for clustering within HLA-allele-positive subsets. Repertoires with fewer than 30,000 or more than 120,000 public chains were left out of co-occurrence clustering, as were several repertoires with anomalous nucleotide sharing. The table was pulled from immuneACCESS by TCRdb, which kept in-frame rearrangements only. Such tables lose some clones; where checked, under half of the loss comes from unresolved V genes, and the rest has no known cause. Clonal size and the V and J genes are those of that table, whereas D and trimming came from the DNA. The sample profile shows 210,000 or so clones; about 89% of them were found once. The top ten clones comprise roughly 1% of the sample.

Relative to germline, V is missing 7 bases and J is missing 2 bases, with 4 bases of the junction outside any gene match. Measured from the cysteine to the phenylalanine, the CDR3 is 14 residues long. Only CDR3 DNA remains: 42 bases, in frame from the first base. In the germline V gene, CDR1 corresponds to MDHEN and CDR2 to SYDVKM. The cohort comprised under 700 healthy bone marrow donors. At the time of sampling, all cohort members were nominally healthy, though unrecorded immune exposures were likely present. The donor tested CMV seronegative and was one of the 352 seronegative cohort members. A peripheral blood sample was collected from each donor, and TCR beta sequencing was performed on peripheral blood mononuclear cells. Genomic DNA was extracted from the blood cell samples with the Qiagen DNeasy Blood Extraction Kit.

The chain is assembled from TRBV28 and TRBJ1-1, and 10 junction bases match TRBD1. Sequenced sample: PBMCs. The sequence was obtained from a woman aged 18-29 years in good health and CMV-seronegative. The DNA is as follows: TGTGCCAGCACTGACAGGGGGCAAAACACTGAAGCTTTCTTT. Translated, it reads CASTDRGQNTEAFF.